The entry below gives a single T cell receptor beta chain sequence along with its context. Its antigen is not identified. V trimming: 11 bases; J trimming: 4 bases; junction bases outside the gene matches: 7. CDR3 length equals 13 residues. CDR1 is SEHNR and CDR2 is FQNEAQ in the germline V gene (reference sequence). The source of the sample is a study of T cells in tuberculosis. Whole-study results and caveats: Smaller distances to GMM-specific TCRs suggested their expansion in active tuberculosis.

Time point described: new active TB diagnosis, blood taken before or within 7 days of starting treatment. HIV-seronegative South African adults aged 18 years or older had newly diagnosed active tuberculosis. TCRdb keeps only in-frame clones here, not all; method: immunoSEQ multiplex PCR. The sample has around 49,000 clones, 90% to 95% seen once. The rearrangement links TRBV7-9 to TRBJ2-1; 8 bases line up with TRBD1. The receptor comes from an adult with tuberculosis. Sequencing used PBMCs, obtained at tuberculosis diagnosis. CDR3 bases: TGTGCCGCCCAGGGGGCAAAGTACAATGAGCAGTTCTTC. It specifies CAAQGAKYNEQFF.